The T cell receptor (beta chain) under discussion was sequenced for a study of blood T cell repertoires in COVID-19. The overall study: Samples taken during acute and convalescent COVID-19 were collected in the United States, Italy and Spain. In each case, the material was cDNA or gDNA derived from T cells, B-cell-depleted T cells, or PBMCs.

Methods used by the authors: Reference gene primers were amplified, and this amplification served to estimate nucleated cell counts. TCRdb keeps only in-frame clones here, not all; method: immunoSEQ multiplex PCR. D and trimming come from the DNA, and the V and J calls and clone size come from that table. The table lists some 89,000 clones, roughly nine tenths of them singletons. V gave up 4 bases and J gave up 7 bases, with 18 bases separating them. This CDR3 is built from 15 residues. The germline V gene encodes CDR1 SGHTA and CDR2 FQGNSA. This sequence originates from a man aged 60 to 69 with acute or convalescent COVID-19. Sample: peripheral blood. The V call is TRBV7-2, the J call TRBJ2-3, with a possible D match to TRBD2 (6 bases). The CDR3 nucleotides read TGTGCCAGCAGCTCCACCGGGACGGAGGGTTATACGCAGTATTTT. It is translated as CASSSTGTEGYTQYF.